The rows below give T cell receptor beta chains drawn from one sample of a study of T-cell reconstitution after alpha-beta-depleted transplantation in children. MiXCR, applied by TCRdb to the PCR reads, yields one record per CDR3 protein. The sample lists roughly 200,000 distinct CDR3 sequences; around 7% were seen once. Sequenced here: PBMCs from the stem cell graft donor, sampled from the stem cell graft. The receptor set was obtained from a human donor who donated a stem cell graft to a child with Wiskott-Aldrich syndrome. Each CDR3 is given with its conserved first and last residue. A D gene is named only where the DNA matches it firmly. Some rows mark clone size as missing; the rest say once, few, many or name a class of expanded clone.

size,D,length,V,J,DNA,CDR3
few,TRBD1,16,TRBV13,TRBJ2-7,TGTGCCAGCAGCTTAAACCAGCGGGACAGGGGTGACGAGCAGTACTTC,CASSLNQRDRGDEQYF
NA,TRBD2,13,TRBV30,TRBJ2-3,TGTGCCTGGGCCGTAGCGGGGGGAGATACGCAGTATTTT,CAWAVAGGDTQYF
few,NA,13,TRBV30,TRBJ2-7,TGTGCCTGGGGTATCGACAGGTCCTACGAGCAGTACTTC,CAWGIDRSYEQYF
many,TRBD1,14,TRBV7-9,TRBJ2-3,TGTGCCAGCAGCCGGGACAGGGAAACAGATACGCAGTATTTT,CASSRDRETDTQYF
few,NA,16,TRBV18,TRBJ2-5,TGTGCCAGCTCACCACGGAAGGGACCCTCCCAAGAGACCCAGTACTTC,CASSPRKGPSQETQYF
once,TRBD2,15,TRBV7-7,TRBJ2-1,TGTGCCAGCAGCGGCGACGGGGGGTCCTACAATGAGCAGTTCTTC,CASSGDGGSYNEQFF
many,NA,16,TRBV5-1,TRBJ2-3,TGCGCCAGCAGCGTATGGGAGGTGGAAGGCACAGATACGCAGTATTTT,CASSVWEVEGTDTQYF
NA,NA,13,TRBV19,TRBJ1-1,TGTGCCAGTAGCCCAAAGGGCGGCCGGGGAGCTTTCTTT,CASSPKGGRGAFF
many,NA,13,TRBV6-2/TRBV6-3,TRBJ2-5,TGTGCCAGCAGTTACGGGGAGCTGGAGACCCAGTACTTC,CASSYGELETQYF
many,NA,14,TRBV4-3,TRBJ2-7,TGCGCCAGCAGCCAAGAGGGAGCGGGTTACGAGCAGTACTTC,CASSQEGAGYEQYF
many,NA,14,TRBV19,TRBJ1-3,TGTGCCACACAGGGTTATACTATCGGAAACACCATATATTTT,CATQGYTIGNTIYF
many,NA,12,TRBV20-1,TRBJ1-5,TGCAGTGCTAGAGACAGCAATCAGCCCCAGCATTTT,CSARDSNQPQHF
few,NA,16,TRBV7-2,TRBJ1-5,TGTGCCAGCAGCTACTACCGGGACGGAAGCAATCAGCCCCAGCATTTT,CASSYYRDGSNQPQHF
NA,NA,15,TRBV6-2/TRBV6-3,TRBJ2-5,TGTGCCAGCAGCCTGAGGACAACCCTGTGGGAGACCCAGTACTTC,CASSLRTTLWETQYF
many,NA,14,TRBV5-1,TRBJ1-1,TGCGCCAGCAGCAACCCGGGCCCTAACACTGAAGCTTTCTTT,CASSNPGPNTEAFF
NA,NA,14,TRBV19,TRBJ2-7,TGTGCCAGTAGTATCGGTAGAGGAAGCTACGAGCAGTACTTC,CASSIGRGSYEQYF
few,NA,14,TRBV7-2,TRBJ1-2,TGTGCCAGCAGCGCCCTCAGGGGCAACTATGGCTACACCTTC,CASSALRGNYGYTF
many,NA,14,TRBV5-1,TRBJ1-4,TGCGCCAGCAGCTTCGGCAGGTCTAATGAAAAACTGTTTTTT,CASSFGRSNEKLFF
many,TRBD1,17,TRBV5-5,TRBJ2-5,TGTGCCAGCAGCCCCTTTCTAGGCAGGGGGCAGGGGGAGACCCAGTACTTC,CASSPFLGRGQGETQYF
NA,NA,16,TRBV6-1,TRBJ2-1,TGTGCCAGCAGTCCCCTGAGCGAGAGAGGCCTCAATGAGCAGTTCTTC,CASSPLSERGLNEQFF
few,NA,14,TRBV30,TRBJ2-4,TGTGCCTGGAGTGTAAGGGGCTGGGAAAACATTCAGTACTTC,CAWSVRGWENIQYF
many,NA,14,TRBV7-2,TRBJ1-2,TGTGCCAGCAGCTTAGAACGGTACAAGAATGGCTACACCTTC,CASSLERYKNGYTF
many,NA,12,TRBV27,TRBJ1-6,TGTGCCAGCAAAGGGGTCGGGTCACCCCTCCACTTT,CASKGVGSPLHF
many,NA,14,TRBV12-3/TRBV12-4,TRBJ2-1,TGTGCCACCAAGGGCCCTTTAGCCTACAATGAGCAGTTCTTC,CATKGPLAYNEQFF
many,NA,13,TRBV20-1,TRBJ2-1,TGCAGTGCTAGTAGCGACGAGGGCAGACGGCAGTTCTTC,CSASSDEGRRQFF